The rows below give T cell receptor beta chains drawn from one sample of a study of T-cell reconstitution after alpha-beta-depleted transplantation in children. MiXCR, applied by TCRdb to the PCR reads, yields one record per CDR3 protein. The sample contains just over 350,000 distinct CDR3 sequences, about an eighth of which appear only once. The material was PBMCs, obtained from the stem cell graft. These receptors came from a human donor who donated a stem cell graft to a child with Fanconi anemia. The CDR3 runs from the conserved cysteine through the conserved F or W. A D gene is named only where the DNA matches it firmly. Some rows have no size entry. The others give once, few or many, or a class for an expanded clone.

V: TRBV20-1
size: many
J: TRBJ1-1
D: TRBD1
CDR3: CSANRGGGEAFF
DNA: TGCAGTGCAAACAGGGGCGGTGGTGAAGCTTTCTTT

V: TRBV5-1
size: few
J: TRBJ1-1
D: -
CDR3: CASSSLAGTRNTEAFF
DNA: TGCGCCAGCAGCTCTCTTGCAGGGACCAGGAACACTGAAGCTTTCTTT

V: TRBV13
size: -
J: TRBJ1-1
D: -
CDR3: CASSLVRGKALNTEAFF
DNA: TGTGCCAGCAGCTTAGTTAGGGGAAAGGCCCTGAACACTGAAGCTTTCTTT

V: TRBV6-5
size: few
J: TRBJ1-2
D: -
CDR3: CASSYSRQYLGYTF
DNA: TGTGCCAGCAGTTACTCGAGACAGTATCTTGGCTACACCTTC

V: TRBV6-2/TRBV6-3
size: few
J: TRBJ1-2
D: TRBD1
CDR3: CASRPDREYGYTF
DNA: TGTGCCAGCAGACCAGACAGGGAATATGGCTACACCTTC

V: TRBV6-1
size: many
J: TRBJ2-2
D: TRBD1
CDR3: CAIGTGGLSGELFF
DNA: TGTGCCATAGGGACAGGGGGTTTGTCCGGGGAGCTGTTTTTT

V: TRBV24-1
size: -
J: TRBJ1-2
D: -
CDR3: CATSVGSSYGYTF
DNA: TGTGCCACCAGTGTTGGGTCGAGCTATGGCTACACCTTC

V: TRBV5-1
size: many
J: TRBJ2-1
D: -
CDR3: CASSLAGTHSYNEQFF
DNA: TGCGCCAGCAGCTTGGCCGGGACTCACTCCTACAATGAGCAGTTCTTC

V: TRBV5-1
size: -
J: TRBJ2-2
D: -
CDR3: CASSSPEANTGELFF
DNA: TGCGCCAGCAGCTCCCCGGAAGCGAACACCGGGGAGCTGTTTTTT

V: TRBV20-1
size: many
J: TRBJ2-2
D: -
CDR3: CSASTDSGRELFF
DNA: TGCAGTGCTAGTACCGACAGTGGCCGGGAGCTGTTTTTT

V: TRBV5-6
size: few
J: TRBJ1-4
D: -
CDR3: CASSRTDFNEKLFF
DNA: TGTGCCAGCAGCAGGACGGATTTTAATGAAAAACTGTTTTTT

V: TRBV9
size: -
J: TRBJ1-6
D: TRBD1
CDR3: CASREQGVGSPLHF
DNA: TGTGCCAGCAGGGAACAGGGGGTTGGTTCACCCCTCCACTTT

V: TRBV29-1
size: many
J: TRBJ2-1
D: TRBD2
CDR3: CSAVSGAYEQFF
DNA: TGCAGCGCAGTTAGCGGGGCGTATGAGCAGTTCTTC

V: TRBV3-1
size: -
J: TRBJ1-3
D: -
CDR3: CASSLGDANSGNTIYF
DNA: TGTGCCAGCAGCCTGGGGGACGCCAACTCTGGAAACACCATATATTTT

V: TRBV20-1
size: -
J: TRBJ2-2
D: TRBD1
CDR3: CSADRGPTGELFF
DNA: TGCAGTGCTGACAGGGGGCCTACCGGGGAGCTGTTTTTT

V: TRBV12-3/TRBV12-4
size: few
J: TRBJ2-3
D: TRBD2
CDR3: CASRASGSTDTQYF
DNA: TGTGCCAGCAGGGCTAGCGGGAGCACAGATACGCAGTATTTT

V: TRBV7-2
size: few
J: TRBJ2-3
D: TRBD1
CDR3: CASSSAGGALDTQYF
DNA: TGTGCCAGCAGCTCCGCAGGGGGCGCGTTGGATACGCAGTATTTT

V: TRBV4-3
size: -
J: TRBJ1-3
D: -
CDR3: CASSQDTWVVNTIYF
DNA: TGCGCCAGCAGCCAAGATACTTGGGTTGTCAACACCATATATTTT

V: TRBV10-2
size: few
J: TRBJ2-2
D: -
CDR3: CASGTGELFF
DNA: TGCGCCAGCGGTACCGGGGAGCTGTTTTTT

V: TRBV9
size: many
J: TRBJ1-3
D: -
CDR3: CASSVLSGNTIYF
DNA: TGTGCCAGCAGCGTCCTCTCTGGAAACACCATATATTTT

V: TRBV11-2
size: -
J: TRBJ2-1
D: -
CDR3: CASSFYYQGLLNEQFF
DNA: TGTGCCAGCAGCTTTTACTATCAGGGGCTCCTCAATGAGCAGTTCTTC

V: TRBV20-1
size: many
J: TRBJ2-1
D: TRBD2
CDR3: CSEARGGYNEQFF
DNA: TGCAGTGAAGCGCGCGGGGGGTACAATGAGCAGTTCTTC

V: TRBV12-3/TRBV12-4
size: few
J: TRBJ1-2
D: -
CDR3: CASSLGEGNYGYTF
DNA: TGTGCCAGCAGTTTAGGAGAGGGGAACTATGGCTACACCTTC

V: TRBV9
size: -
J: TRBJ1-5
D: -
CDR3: CASSTSVSGAQHF
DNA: TGTGCCAGCAGCACCTCAGTCTCTGGTGCCCAGCATTTT

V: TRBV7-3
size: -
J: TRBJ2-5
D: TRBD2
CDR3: CASSFTLSGGTETQYF
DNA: TGTGCCAGCAGCTTTACTCTATCCGGGGGGACGGAGACCCAGTACTTC

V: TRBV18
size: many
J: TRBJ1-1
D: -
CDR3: CASSTAGWNTEAFF
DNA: TGTGCCAGCAGCACAGCAGGTTGGAACACTGAAGCTTTCTTT

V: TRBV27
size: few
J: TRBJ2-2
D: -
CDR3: CASAFTTGELFF
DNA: TGTGCTTCGGCCTTCACCACCGGGGAGCTGTTTTTT

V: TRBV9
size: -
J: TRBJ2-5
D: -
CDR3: CASSVGSGQETQYF
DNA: TGTGCCAGCAGCGTAGGGTCAGGCCAAGAGACCCAGTACTTC

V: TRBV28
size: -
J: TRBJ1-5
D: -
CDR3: CASSFSPGGNQPQHF
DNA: TGTGCCAGCAGTTTCTCCCCGGGCGGCAATCAGCCCCAGCATTTT